These 22 T cell receptor beta chains originate from one sample sequenced in a study of blood T cell repertoires in COVID-19. Here immunoSEQ multiplex PCR was the method, and the copy in TCRdb shows in-frame clones only, minus some. The table shows over 250,000 clones, with around 88% occurring only once. Sequenced input: PBMCs or T cells enriched from blood (not recorded which). All receptors derive from a middle-aged man who had recovered from COVID-19.

The CDR3 bases are TGTGCCAGCAGCCAAGATGCCAGGGCAGAGACCCAGTACTTC. Translating gives CASSQDARAETQYF. The chain joins TRBV3-1 (or the pseudogene TRBV3-2) to TRBJ2-5; weak D call: TRBD1 (5 bases). This CDR3 contains 14 residues. V lost 0 bases, J lost 4 bases, and 9 bases lay in between. CDR1 is LGHDT and CDR2 is YNNKEL in the germline V gene (reference sequence).

This clone was recorded once. The V and J genes are TRBV27 and TRBJ2-7, with D possibly matching TRBD1 (6 bases). This CDR3 is 13 amino acids long. The V and J ends lost 3 bases and 1 base respectively, with 7 bases between them. CDR1 is MNHEY and CDR2 is SMNVEV in the germline V gene (reference sequence). Here the CDR3 reads CASSFRGSYEQYF. CDR3 coding DNA: TGTGCCAGCAGTTTCAGGGGTTCCTACGAGCAGTACTTC.

J is TRBJ2-5 and V is TRBV5-5; 7 nucleotides align to TRBD1. J was trimmed by 2 bases and V by 4 bases; bases with no gene match: 8. In germline, CDR1 is SGHKS, CDR2 YYEKEE (reference sequence). CDR3 length: 15 amino acids. The CDR3 protein is CASSPWDSVQETQYF. CDR3 in DNA: TGTGCCAGCAGCCCTTGGGACAGCGTTCAAGAGACCCAGTACTTC.

The V and J genes are TRBV29-1 and TRBJ1-1, with D possibly being TRBD1 (5 bases). Trimming pared 6 bases from V and 1 base from J, leaving 15 bases between. Germline V lookup: CDR1 SQVTM, CDR2 ANQGSEA. The CDR3 has 14 residues. CDR3 sequence: CSVYSGLWNTEAFF. CDR3 sequence (DNA): TGCAGCGTATATTCGGGACTCTGGAACACTGAAGCTTTCTTT.

This clone was counted between two and nine times. The chain employs TRBV6-5 and TRBJ2-1, with 9 bases fitting TRBD2. Unmatched junction bases numbered 9, after V lost 6 bases and J lost 6 bases. From germline, CDR1 is MNHEY and CDR2 SVGAGI. This CDR3 region has 15 residues. The CDR3 reads CASRPRVAGANEQFF. In DNA form, the CDR3 reads TGTGCCAGCAGACCCCGGGTAGCGGGAGCCAATGAGCAGTTCTTC.

This chain links TRBV10-3 with TRBJ1-6; D possibly corresponds to TRBD1 (6 bases). From germline, CDR1 is ENHRY and CDR2 SYGVKD. V lost 3 bases to trimming and J lost 8 bases, with 14 bases between them. The length of the CDR3 is 15 residues. CDR3 nucleotides: TGTGCCATCAGTGACACAGGGTTAGGAGATTCACCCCTCCACTTT. Its protein product is CAISDTGLGDSPLHF.

The V gene is TRBV7-9, the J gene TRBJ1-6; D ambiguous. CDR1 SEHNR and CDR2 FQNEAQ come from the germline V gene (reference sequence). Trimming removed 1 base at V and 6 bases at J, with 16 bases between. This CDR3 is 17 amino acids long. CDR3 coding DNA: TGTGCCAGCAGCTTAGGGGTAAACCCGGCGGGTAATTCACCCCTCCACTTT. It is translated as CASSLGVNPAGNSPLHF.

The rearrangement joins TRBV6-6 to TRBJ2-3; TRBD1 aligns across 7 bases. This CDR3 spans 14 amino acids. V trimming: 10 bases; J trimming: 2 bases; junction bases outside the gene matches: 9. Germline values: CDR1 MNHNY, CDR2 SVGAGI (reference sequence). In DNA, the CDR3 is TGTGCCACCCACGGACAGGTAAACACAGATACGCAGTATTTT. It translates to CATHGQVNTDTQYF.

The chain uses TRBV19 and TRBJ1-2; D possibly corresponds to TRBD1 (5 bases). Germline CDR1 reads LNHDA; CDR2 reads SQIVND (reference sequence). This CDR3 is built from 13 residues. V shed 8 bases and J shed 3 bases, with 13 bases lying between them. The DNA for the CDR3 is TGTGCCAGTTCCGGGGGTGCGCACTATGGCTACACCTTC. It codes for CASSGGAHYGYTF. Complete variable domain (other parts from reference TRBV19 and TRBJ1-2): DGGITQSPKYLFRKEGQNVTLSCEQNLNHDAMYWYRQDPGQGLRLIYYSQIVNDFQKGDIAEGYSVSREKKESFPLTVTSAQKNPTAFYLCASSGGAHYGYTFGSGTRLTVV.

The chain recombines TRBV4-1 with TRBJ2-1; 9 bases map to TRBD2. J lost 1 base, V lost 2 bases, and 12 bases had no gene match. Per germline, CDR1 MGHRA and CDR2 YSYEKL. CDR3 length equals 19 residues. The CDR3 DNA reads TGCGCCAGCAGCCAATTAAGGGCTAGCGGGGTGGGATCCTACAATGAGCAGTTCTTC. Protein product: CASSQLRASGVGSYNEQFF.

The CDR3 nucleotides read TGCGCCAGCAGTCGGTCGGGGGGCCGGGTTTATTATGGCTACACCTTC. It is translated as CASSRSGGRVYYGYTF. The chain couples TRBV10-2 to TRBJ1-2; maybe TRBD1 (6 bases). Trimming pared 5 bases from V and 5 bases from J, leaving 21 bases between. The CDR3 has 16 residues. CDR1 is WSHSY, CDR2 SAAADI, per germline.

This sequence joins TRBV10-1 and TRBJ1-1, with no clear D. Germline V gene data show CDR1 as WNHNN and CDR2 as SYGVQD (reference sequence). Trimming cost V 2 bases and J 4 bases, with 14 bases left between them. The CDR3 loop spans 15 amino acids. The CDR3 region is CASSEEPEGVTEAFF. The DNA for the CDR3 is TGCGCCAGCAGTGAGGAGCCCGAGGGAGTCACTGAAGCTTTCTTT.

V gene TRBV3-1 (or the pseudogene TRBV3-2) combines with J gene TRBJ1-2; perhaps TRBD1 as D (6 bases). Germline lookup yields CDR1 LGHDT and CDR2 YNNKEL (reference sequence). The CDR3 loop spans 15 amino acids. Trimming left V 0 bases short and J 4 bases short, with 12 bases between. The CDR3 region is CASSQDRQARYGYTF. CDR3 nucleotide sequence: TGTGCCAGCAGCCAAGATCGACAGGCTCGCTATGGCTACACCTTC.

The chain joins TRBV7-2 to TRBJ1-5; D is unclear. CDR1 SGHTA and CDR2 FQGNSA come from the germline V gene. This CDR3 contains 15 residues. The V end was cut by 0 bases, the J end by 2 bases, with 8 bases between. CDR3 coding DNA: TGTGCCAGCAGCTTAGCGGCAGGTGGCAATCAGCCCCAGCATTTT. As protein: CASSLAAGGNQPQHF.

This chain links TRBV3-1 (or the pseudogene TRBV3-2) with TRBJ2-7; 10 bases line up with TRBD2. The V gene end was trimmed by 6 bases and the J gene end by 6 bases; junction bases not matched to a gene: 8. This CDR3 has 14 amino acids. Germline assignment: CDR1 LGHDT and CDR2 YNNKEL (reference sequence). The CDR3 sequence: CASSYGTSAAEQYF. DNA of the CDR3: TGTGCCAGCAGTTACGGGACTAGCGCCGCCGAGCAGTACTTC.

Here the CDR3 reads CASSLGQGGTGELFF. The CDR3 coding sequence is TGTGCCAGCAGCTTAGGGCAGGGAGGAACCGGGGAGCTGTTTTTT. V is TRBV7-8 and J is TRBJ2-2; perhaps TRBD2 as D (6 bases). Germline CDR1 is SGHVS and CDR2 is FQNEAQ. The CDR3 has 15 residues. The V and J ends lost 1 base and 5 bases respectively, with 11 bases between them. Full variable domain (remainder filled in from reference TRBV7-8 and TRBJ2-2): GAGVSQSPRYKVAKRGQDVALRCDPISGHVSLFWYQQALGQGPEFLTYFQNEAQLDKSGLPSDRFFAERPEGSVSTLKIQRTQQEDSAVYLCASSLGQGGTGELFFGEGSRLTVL.

The CDR3 loop reads CASSPPGVAGLSYEQYF. The CDR3 DNA reads as TGTGCCAGCAGCCCCCCCGGAGTAGCGGGATTGAGCTACGAGCAGTACTTC. V usage is TRBV9 and J usage is TRBJ2-7; 8 bases align to TRBD2. V trimming: 4 bases; J trimming: 3 bases; junction bases outside the gene matches: 15. The CDR3 length is 17 residues. Germline CDR1 SGDLS, CDR2 YYNGEE.

With respect to this clone: At one end, the junction sequence differs from germline, possibly due to a read error. J is TRBJ2-7 and V is TRBV7-3; TRBD2 might be the D (7 bases). The CDR3 extends over 15 amino acids. Germline V lookup: CDR1 SGHTA, CDR2 FQGTGA. The CDR3 DNA follows: TGTGCCAGCAGCCTAACTGAGGGGGGGTCCTACGAGCAGTACTTC. Its protein product is CASSLTEGGSYEQYF.

The chain links TRBV25-1 to TRBJ1-2; 8 nucleotides match TRBD1. V shed 5 bases and J 8 bases; nucleotides not matched to a gene: 4. Germline V gene sequence: CDR1 MGHDK, CDR2 SYGVNS. This CDR3 is 12 amino acids long. CDR3 nucleotides: TGTGCCAGCAGTAGACAGGGGCTCGGCTACACCTTC. This translates into CASSRQGLGYTF.

This clone is a singleton in its sample. The chain uses TRBV27 and TRBJ2-7; 13 bases line up with TRBD2. Trimming took 7 bases from V and 0 from J; bases not matched to a gene: 6. Germline V gene data show CDR1 as MNHEY and CDR2 as SMNVEV (reference sequence). The CDR3 is made up of 16 amino acids. The CDR3 protein is CASTGLAGRSSYEQYF. Written as DNA, the CDR3 is TGTGCCAGCACGGGACTAGCGGGGAGAAGCTCCTACGAGCAGTACTTC.

Only one count was recorded for this clone. The chain uses TRBV11-3 and TRBJ1-2; tentative D call: TRBD1 (5 bases). The length of the CDR3 is 11 residues. Trimming stripped 8 bases from V and 5 bases from J, with 9 bases between. Germline V lookup: CDR1 SGHNT, CDR2 YENEEA. The CDR3, as DNA: TGTGCCAGCGGGACTTTGTATGGCTACACCTTC. Amino acid sequence: CASGTLYGYTF.

The chain combines TRBV25-1 with TRBJ1-2, with D perhaps matching TRBD1 (6 bases). The CDR3 covers 16 residues. Per the germline V gene, CDR1 is MGHDK and CDR2 is SYGVNS. The V and J ends lost 6 bases and 2 bases respectively, with 19 bases between them. The CDR3 spells CASSQGPNEGNYGYTF. CDR3 DNA: TGTGCCAGCAGCCAGGGGCCGAATGAGGGCAACTATGGCTACACCTTC.